The sequence of this TCR beta chain was determined in a study of T cell changes during pregnancy in multiple sclerosis. This clone was observed a single time. Produced via immunoSEQ multiplex PCR; TCRdb's table is partial and in-frame only. The data hold some 57,000 clones, with about 90% observed a single time. Trimming shortened V by 5 bases and J by 5 bases, and 10 bases separated the two germline ends. CDR3 length equals 12 residues. CDR1 SGHAT and CDR2 FQNNGV come from the germline V gene. The chain employs TRBV11-2 and TRBJ2-7, with a possible D match to TRBD1 (5 bases). The receptor was isolated from a female donor with multiple sclerosis, enrolled in a pregnancy study. The sample here was CD4+ T cells from peripheral blood mononuclear cells, taken in the first trimester of pregnancy. CDR3 region: CASSPAGHEQYF. CDR3 nucleotide sequence: TGTGCCAGCAGCCCGGCAGGGCACGAGCAGTACTTC.